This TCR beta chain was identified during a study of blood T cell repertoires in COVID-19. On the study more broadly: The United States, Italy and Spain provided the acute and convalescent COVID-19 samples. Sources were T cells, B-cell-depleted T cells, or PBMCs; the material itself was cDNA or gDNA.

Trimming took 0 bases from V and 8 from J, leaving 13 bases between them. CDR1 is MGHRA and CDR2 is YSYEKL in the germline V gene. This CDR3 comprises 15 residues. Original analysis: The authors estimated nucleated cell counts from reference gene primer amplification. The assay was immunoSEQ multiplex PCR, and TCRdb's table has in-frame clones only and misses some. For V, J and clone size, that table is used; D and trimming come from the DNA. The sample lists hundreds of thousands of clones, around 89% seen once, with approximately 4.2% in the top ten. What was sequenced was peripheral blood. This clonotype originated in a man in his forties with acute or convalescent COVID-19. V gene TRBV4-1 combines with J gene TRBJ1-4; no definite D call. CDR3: CASSQEGGRGEKLFF. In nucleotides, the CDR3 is TGCGCCAGCAGCCAAGAGGGAGGAAGAGGAGAAAAACTGTTTTTT.